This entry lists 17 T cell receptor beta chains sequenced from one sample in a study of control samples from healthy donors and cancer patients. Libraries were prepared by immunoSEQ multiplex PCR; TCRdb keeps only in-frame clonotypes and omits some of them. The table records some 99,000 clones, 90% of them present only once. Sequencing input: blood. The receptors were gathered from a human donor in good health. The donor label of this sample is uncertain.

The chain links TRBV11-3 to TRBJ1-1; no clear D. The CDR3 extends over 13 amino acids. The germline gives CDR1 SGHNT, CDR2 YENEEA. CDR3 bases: TGTGCGGTCGCCTTGACTGGGATCACTGAAGCTTTCTTT. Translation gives CAVALTGITEAFF.

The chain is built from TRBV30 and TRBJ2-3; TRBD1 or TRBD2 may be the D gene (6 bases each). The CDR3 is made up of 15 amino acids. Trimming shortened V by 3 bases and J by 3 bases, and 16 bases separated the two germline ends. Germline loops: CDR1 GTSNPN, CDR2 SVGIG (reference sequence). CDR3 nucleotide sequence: TGTGCCTGGAGCGACGGGGGCGTGGGAACAGATACGCAGTATTTT. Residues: CAWSDGGVGTDTQYF. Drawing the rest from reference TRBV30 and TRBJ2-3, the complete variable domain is SQTIHQWPATLVQPVGSPLSLECTVEGTSNPNLYWYRQAAGRGLQLLFYSVGIGQISSEVPQNLSASRPQDRQFILSSKKLLLSDSGFYLCAWSDGGVGTDTQYFGPGTRLTVL.

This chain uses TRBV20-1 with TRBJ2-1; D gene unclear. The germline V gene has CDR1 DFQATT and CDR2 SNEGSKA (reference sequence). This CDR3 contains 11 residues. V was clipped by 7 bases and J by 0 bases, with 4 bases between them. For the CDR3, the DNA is TGCAGTGTTCGCTCCTACAATGAGCAGTTCTTC. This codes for CSVRSYNEQFF.

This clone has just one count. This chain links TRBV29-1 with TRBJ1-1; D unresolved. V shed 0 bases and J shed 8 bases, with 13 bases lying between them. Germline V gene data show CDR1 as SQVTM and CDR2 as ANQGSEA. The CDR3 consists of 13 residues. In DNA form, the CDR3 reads TGCAGCGTTGAAGATCGTGGGGAGCTGGAAGCTTTCTTT. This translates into CSVEDRGELEAFF. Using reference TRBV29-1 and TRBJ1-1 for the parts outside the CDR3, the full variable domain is SAVISQKPSRDICQRGTSLTIQCQVDSQVTMMFWYRQQPGQSLTLIATANQGSEATYESGFVIDKFPISRPNLTFSTLTVSNMSPEDSSIYLCSVEDRGELEAFFGQGTRLTVV.

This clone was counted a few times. As DNA, the CDR3 is TGTGCCAGCAGTGAGTACAGCACCTCTGGGGCCAACGTCCTGACTTTC. It translates to CASSEYSTSGANVLTF. The chain uses TRBV6-4 and TRBJ2-6; D ambiguous. The germline V and J ends were trimmed by 3 bases and 0 bases, with 9 bases remaining between them. This CDR3 contains 16 residues. Per the germline V gene, CDR1 is MRHNA and CDR2 is SNTAGT.

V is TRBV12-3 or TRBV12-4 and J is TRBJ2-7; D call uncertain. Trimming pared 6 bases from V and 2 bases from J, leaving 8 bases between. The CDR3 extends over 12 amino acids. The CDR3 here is CASSSITYEQYF. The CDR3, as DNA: TGTGCCAGCAGCTCTATAACCTACGAGCAGTACTTC.

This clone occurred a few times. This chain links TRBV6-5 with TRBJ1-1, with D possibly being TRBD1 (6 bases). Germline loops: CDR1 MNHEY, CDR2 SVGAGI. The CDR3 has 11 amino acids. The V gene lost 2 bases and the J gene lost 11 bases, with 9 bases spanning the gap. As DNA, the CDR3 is TGTGCCAGCAGTTACCGTGACAGGGCTTTCTTT. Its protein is CASSYRDRAFF.

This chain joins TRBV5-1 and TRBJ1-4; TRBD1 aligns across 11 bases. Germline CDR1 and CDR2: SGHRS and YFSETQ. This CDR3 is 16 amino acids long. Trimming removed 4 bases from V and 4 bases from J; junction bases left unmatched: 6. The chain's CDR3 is CASSPTGTGGNEKLFF. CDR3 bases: TGCGCCAGCAGCCCGACCGGGACAGGGGGTAATGAAAAACTGTTTTTT.

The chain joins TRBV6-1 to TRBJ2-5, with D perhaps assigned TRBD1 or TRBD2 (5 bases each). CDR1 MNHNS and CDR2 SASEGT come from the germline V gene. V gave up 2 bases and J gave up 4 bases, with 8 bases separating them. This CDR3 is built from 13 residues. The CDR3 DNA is TGTGCCAGCAGTGAACCAGGGAGAGAGACCCAGTACTTC. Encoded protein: CASSEPGRETQYF.

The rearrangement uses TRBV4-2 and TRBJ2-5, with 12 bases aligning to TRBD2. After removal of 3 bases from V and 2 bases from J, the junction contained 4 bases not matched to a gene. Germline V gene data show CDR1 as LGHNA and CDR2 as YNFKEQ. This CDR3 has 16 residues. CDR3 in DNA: TGTGCCAGCAGCCACACCCTAGCGGGGGGGCAAGAGACCCAGTACTTC. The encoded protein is CASSHTLAGGQETQYF.

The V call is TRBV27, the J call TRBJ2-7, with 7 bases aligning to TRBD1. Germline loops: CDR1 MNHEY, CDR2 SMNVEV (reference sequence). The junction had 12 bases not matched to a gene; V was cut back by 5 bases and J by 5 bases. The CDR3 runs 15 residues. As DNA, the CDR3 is TGTGCCAGCAGTGGACGTTCGGGACAGTTCCACGAGCAGTACTTC. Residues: CASSGRSGQFHEQYF.

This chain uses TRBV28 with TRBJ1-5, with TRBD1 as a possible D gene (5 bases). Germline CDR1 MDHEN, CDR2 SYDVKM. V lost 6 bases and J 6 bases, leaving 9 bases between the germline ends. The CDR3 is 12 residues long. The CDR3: CASRGVVQPQHF. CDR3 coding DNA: TGTGCCAGCAGGGGGGTGGTTCAGCCCCAGCATTTT.

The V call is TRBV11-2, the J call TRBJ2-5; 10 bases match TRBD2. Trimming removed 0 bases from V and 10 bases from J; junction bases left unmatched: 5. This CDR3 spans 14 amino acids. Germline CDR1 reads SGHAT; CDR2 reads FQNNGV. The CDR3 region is CASSLDPGTSDQYF. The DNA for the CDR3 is TGTGCCAGCAGCTTAGATCCAGGGACTAGCGACCAGTACTTC.

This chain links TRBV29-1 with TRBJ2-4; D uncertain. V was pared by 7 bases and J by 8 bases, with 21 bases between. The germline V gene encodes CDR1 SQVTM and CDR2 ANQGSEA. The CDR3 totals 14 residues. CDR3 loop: CSALMGGVGDIQYF. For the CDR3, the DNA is TGCAGCGCCCTGATGGGTGGGGTCGGAGACATTCAGTACTTC.

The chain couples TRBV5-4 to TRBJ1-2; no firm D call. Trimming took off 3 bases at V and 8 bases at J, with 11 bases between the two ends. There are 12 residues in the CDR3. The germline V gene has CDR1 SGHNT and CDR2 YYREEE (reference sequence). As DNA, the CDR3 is TGTGCCAGCAGCTCAAATGAGTGGGGCTACACCTTC. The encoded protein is CASSSNEWGYTF.

CDR3 sequence (DNA): TGCGCCAGCAGCGGTCCAGGGGGCTATGGCTACACCTTC. Its protein is CASSGPGGYGYTF. This chain links TRBV10-2 with TRBJ1-2, with TRBD1 identical over 7 bases. CDR3 size: 13 residues. The germline V gene encodes CDR1 WSHSY and CDR2 SAAADI. The V segment lost 6 bases and the J segment 4 bases; nucleotides outside the gene matches: 5.

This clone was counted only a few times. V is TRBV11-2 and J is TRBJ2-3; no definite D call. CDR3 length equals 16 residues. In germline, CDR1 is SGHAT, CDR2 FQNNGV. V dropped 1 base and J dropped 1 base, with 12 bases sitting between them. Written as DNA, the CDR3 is TGTGCCAGCAGCTTAGTGGCCGGGTTACGCACAGATACGCAGTATTTT. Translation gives CASSLVAGLRTDTQYF.